These 8 T cell receptor beta chains originate from one sample sequenced in a study of blood T cells in healthy people across ages (dated by TCRdb to the mid-2010s). To prepare the library, 5' RACE was applied. Sequencing took place on an Illumina HiSeq 2500. A second about 7 to 12 cycle PCR used a sample-barcoded 5' primer and a J-beta primer mix. TCRdb trimmed public reads at Q25 via fastp, called clones via MiXCR and kept in-frame beta chains. Rows merge per CDR3 protein into single entries with the most common DNA and genes. Present in this sample are hundreds of thousands of distinct CDR3 sequences, roughly 24% of which were seen just once. The top ten clones comprise about 2.9% of the sample. The same sample was also studied in work on T cells of mothers and their children.

Sequencing input: blood. The receptors were gathered from a boy younger than 18 in good health.

This clonotype has only a few counts. The V and J genes are TRBV6-6 and TRBJ2-1; TRBD2 aligns across 8 bases. V gave up 6 bases and J gave up 0 bases; unmatched junction bases: 7. Germline assignment: CDR1 MNHNY and CDR2 SVGAGI (reference sequence). The CDR3 covers 16 residues. CDR3 sequence: CASSSTGGGSYNEQFF. In DNA form, the CDR3 reads TGTGCCAGCAGCTCTACCGGGGGGGGCTCCTACAATGAGCAGTTCTTC.

This clonotype was seen more than once but under ten times. The rearrangement uses TRBV7-9 and TRBJ2-1; 11 bases line up with TRBD2. Germline V CDR1 and CDR2: SEHNR, FQNEAQ (reference sequence). The CDR3 length is 16 residues. Trimming at V came to 2 bases and at J to 7 bases, leaving 7 bases not matched to a gene. This chain's CDR3 is CASSLLAGGPGNEQFF. CDR3 nucleotide sequence: TGTGCCAGCAGCTTACTAGCGGGGGGCCCAGGGAATGAGCAGTTCTTC. Using reference TRBV7-9 and TRBJ2-1 for the parts outside the CDR3, the full variable domain is DTGVSQNPRHKITKRGQNVTFRCDPISEHNRLYWYRQTLGQGPEFLTYFQNEAQLEKSRLLSDRFSAERPKGSFSTLEIQRTEQGDSAMYLCASSLLAGGPGNEQFFGPGTRLTVL.

This chain connects TRBV9 to TRBJ1-1; D gene unclear. This CDR3 is built from 12 residues. Trimming cost V 4 bases and J 7 bases, with 11 bases left between them. Germline V gene lookup returns CDR1 SGDLS and CDR2 YYNGEE. CDR3 bases: TGTGCCAGCAGCCTAGGATCGCATGAAGCTTTCTTT. Protein sequence: CASSLGSHEAFF.

This chain uses TRBV12-3 or TRBV12-4 with TRBJ2-5; D gene ambiguous. The CDR3 has 15 amino acids. Trimming left V 5 bases short and J 1 base short, with 14 bases between. CDR3 sequence: CASSPRGVPQETQYF. Here the CDR3 DNA reads TGTGCCAGCAGTCCCCGCGGCGTGCCCCAAGAGACCCAGTACTTC.

This clonotype was seen a few times. The J gene is TRBJ2-5, the V gene TRBV10-3; D possibly uses TRBD1 or TRBD2 (5 bases each). The V end was cut by 8 bases, the J end by 5 bases, with 15 bases between. This CDR3 region has 13 residues. Germline values: CDR1 ENHRY, CDR2 SYGVKD. The CDR3 protein is CAIGDPLVETQYF. The CDR3 DNA reads TGTGCCATCGGGGACCCCCTTGTGGAGACCCAGTACTTC.

The chain has TRBV4-1 and TRBJ2-7; D remains ambiguous. Trimming removed 1 base at V and 2 bases at J, with 12 bases between. The germline gives CDR1 MGHRA, CDR2 YSYEKL. The CDR3 consists of 15 residues. This CDR3 reads CASSQVDGTAYEQYF. CDR3 coding DNA: TGCGCCAGCAGCCAAGTTGACGGAACAGCCTACGAGCAGTACTTC.

The V and J genes are TRBV28 and TRBJ2-3; 10 bases agree with TRBD2. Germline V gene data show CDR1 as MDHEN and CDR2 as SYDVKM. CDR3 size: 16 residues. The junction had 6 bases not matched to a gene; V was cut back by 5 bases and J by 1 base. CDR3 DNA: TGTGCCAGCAGTCCAAGCGGGGGGGCCGGCACAGATACGCAGTATTTT. Protein: CASSPSGGAGTDTQYF.

A few counts support this clonotype. This chain links TRBV20-1 with TRBJ2-7; possible D gene TRBD1, 6 bases. The J call is doubtful: the DNA matches TRBJ2-1 better. This CDR3 comprises 14 residues. CDR1 DFQATT and CDR2 SNEGSKA come from the germline V gene (reference sequence). The CDR3 coding sequence is TGCAGTGCCATCTCAGGGGCGCGAAGAAATGAGCAGTTCTTC. This sequence encodes CSAISGARRNEQFF.